A single TCR beta chain is shown here with its context. Its target is unknown. These data originate in a study of cytomegalovirus exposure and HLA in healthy donors. The method was immunoSEQ multiplex PCR; TCRdb's version includes in-frame clones alone and lacks a portion of them. The sample has about 110,000 clones, approximately 96% seen once. Study observations and caveats: Among TCR beta chains, those listed as cytomegalovirus-associated numbered under 200. While the bulk of TCR sequences proved rare, some public TCRs turned up in many donors. Clusters of TCRs from the first cohort tended to co-occur in the 130 or so validation repertoires (as a later analysis found).

Germline CDR1 SGHRS, CDR2 YFSETQ. V dropped 0 bases and J dropped 1; count of bases not matched to a gene: 3. CDR3 length: 15 residues. The sequence came from a woman aged 18-29 years in good health and CMV-seronegative. V is TRBV5-1 and J is TRBJ1-2; 7 bases map to TRBD1. What was sequenced was PBMCs. Here the CDR3 reads CASSLGQGGNYGYTF. The CDR3 region has the DNA TGCGCCAGCAGCTTGGGCCAGGGGGGTAACTATGGCTACACCTTC.